The text below deals with one T cell receptor (beta chain). The antigen is unknown. The same CDR3 also results from other DNA sequences found in this sample. The CDR3 has 15 residues. V was shortened by 1 base and J by 0 bases, with 7 bases between the two germline ends. Germline V gene data show CDR1 as LGHNA and CDR2 as YSLEER. From CD4+ cells came CD45RA+ naive and CD45RA-negative memory subsets. Assay runs were performed at deep level. Sequenced by immunoSEQ multiplex PCR; TCRdb stores in-frame clones only, minus some. The sample shows 2.5 million or so clones, approximately 90% of them seen only once. The source of the sample is a study of shared clonotypes between healthy human individuals. General study findings and limits: In contrast to clonotypes shared by all four donors, non-shared clonotypes had lower generation probabilities. Generally, naive subsets (rather than memory subsets) showed larger estimated richness.

The V and J genes are TRBV4-3 and TRBJ2-1; no reliable D call. The TCR originated in a man younger than 30 in good health. Source material: naive CD4+ T cells sorted from blood. Documented subset: CD45RA+ positively selected. Here the CDR3 reads CASSQGSSSYNEQFF. The CDR3 DNA reads TGCGCCAGCAGCCAAGGCTCTAGCTCCTACAATGAGCAGTTCTTC.